Below are 7 T cell receptor beta chains sequenced from a single sample in a study of CD8 T cells in ankylosing spondylitis. The antigens of these receptors remain unknown. Notes on the study in general: Characteristic, it appeared, of ankylosing spondylitis blood was a TCR beta motif of roughly eight highly homologous variants.

A single record per CDR3 protein comes from TCRdb applying MiXCR to the 5' RACE reads. The data hold 800,000 to 900,000 distinct CDR3 sequences, with about an eighth observed a single time. Sequenced material: blood, either unsorted or a sorted T cell fraction (not recorded which). These receptors originate from a male donor with ankylosing spondylitis.

The chain joins TRBV29-1 to TRBJ2-3; D remains unclear. Trimming removed 4 bases at V and 5 bases at J, with 19 bases between. CDR3 size: 15 residues. CDR1 and CDR2 (germline): SQVTM, ANQGSEA. The CDR3 bases are TGCAGCGTTGTCGATCTCCTACGACAAGGAGATACGCAGTATTTT. Amino acids: CSVVDLLRQGDTQYF.

This clonotype has just a few counts. The CDR3 nucleotides are TGTGCCAGCTCCTTTACAGACCCGATGAACACTGAAGCTTTCTTT. It is translated as CASSFTDPMNTEAFF. The chain uses TRBV18 and TRBJ1-1; D is unclear. V lost 6 bases and J lost 0, with 14 bases in between. Germline CDR1 and CDR2: KGHSH and LQKENI. The CDR3 runs to 15 residues. Using reference TRBV18 and TRBJ1-1 for the parts outside the CDR3, the full variable domain is NAGVMQNPRHLVRRRGQEARLRCSPMKGHSHVYWYRQLPEEGLKFMVYLQKENIIDESGMPKERFSAEFPKEGPSILRIQQVVRGDSAAYFCASSFTDPMNTEAFFGQGTRLTVV.

This chain joins TRBV18 and TRBJ2-7; D call uncertain. Trimming cost V 2 bases and J 6 bases, with 11 bases left between them. The germline gives CDR1 KGHSH, CDR2 LQKENI. This CDR3 is 13 amino acids long. The CDR3 nucleotides read TGTGCCAGCTCACCATTGGGGTTCGGCGAGCAGTACTTC. Protein sequence: CASSPLGFGEQYF.

This clonotype was detected many times. This chain connects TRBV20-1 to TRBJ2-3; possibly TRBD1 for D (5 bases). CDR3 length equals 15 residues. V was pared by 0 bases and J by 1 base, with 11 bases between. Germline CDR1 DFQATT, CDR2 SNEGSKA (reference sequence). The CDR3 loop reads CSARDRVKGTDTQYF. The CDR3 DNA is TGCAGTGCTAGAGACAGGGTTAAAGGCACAGATACGCAGTATTTT.

This clonotype was observed a few times. The gene calls are TRBV5-1 and TRBJ1-4; D gene unclear. Germline V lookup: CDR1 SGHRS, CDR2 YFSETQ. This CDR3 region has 14 residues. V lost 4 bases, J lost 5 bases, and 12 bases lay in between. CDR3: CASSPTVVNEKLFF. In nucleotides, the CDR3 is TGCGCCAGCAGCCCGACGGTTGTGAATGAAAAACTGTTTTTT.

This chain connects TRBV5-1 to TRBJ2-5; D possibly matches TRBD1 or TRBD2 (5 bases each). Germline CDR1 SGHRS, CDR2 YFSETQ. V gave up 5 bases and J gave up 2 bases, with 16 bases separating them. The CDR3 has 15 residues. The CDR3 DNA is TGCGCCAGCAGGACTTCGGGGCAGCGACAAGAGACCCAGTACTTC. Amino acids: CASRTSGQRQETQYF.

This clonotype was seen a few times. This chain uses TRBV6-1 with TRBJ1-4; 7 bases map to TRBD1. Germline values: CDR1 MNHNS, CDR2 SASEGT. With 3 bases clipped from V and 8 bases from J, the junction kept 21 bases outside the gene matches. The CDR3 spans 19 residues. CDR3 in DNA: TGTGCCAGCAGTGATCTGGGACGGACAGGCGCGCTTATGATAGAAAAACTGTTTTTT. Amino acids: CASSDLGRTGALMIEKLFF.